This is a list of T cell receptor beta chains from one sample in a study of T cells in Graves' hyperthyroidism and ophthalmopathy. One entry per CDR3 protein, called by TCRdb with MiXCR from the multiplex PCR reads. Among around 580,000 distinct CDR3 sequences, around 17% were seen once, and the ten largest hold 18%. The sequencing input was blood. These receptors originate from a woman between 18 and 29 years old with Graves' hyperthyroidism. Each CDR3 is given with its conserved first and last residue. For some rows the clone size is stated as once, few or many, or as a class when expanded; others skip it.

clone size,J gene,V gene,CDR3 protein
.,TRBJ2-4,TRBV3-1,CASSGTIKNIQYF
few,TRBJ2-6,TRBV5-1,CASSHPRDRGPSLGANVLTF
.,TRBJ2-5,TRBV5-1,CASSTGQGSETQYF
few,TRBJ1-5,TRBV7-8,CASSLDPRTVINQPQHF
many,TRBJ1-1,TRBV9,CASSVVGDLLVPEAFF
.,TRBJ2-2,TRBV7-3,CASSQSRGGRAGELFF
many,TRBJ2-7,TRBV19,CASSIPGREQYF
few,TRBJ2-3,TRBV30,CAWRLAGGYTQYF
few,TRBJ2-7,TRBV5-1,CASSLVSGTRLTLVHYEQYF
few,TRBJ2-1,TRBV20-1,CSAADDSPYNEQFF
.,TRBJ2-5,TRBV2,CASTSNPSGQETQYF
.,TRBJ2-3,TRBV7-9,CASSLKGSGGSTDTQYF
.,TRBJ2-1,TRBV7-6,CASSLETSSYNEQFF
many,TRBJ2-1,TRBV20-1,CSAGGAPKDNEQFF
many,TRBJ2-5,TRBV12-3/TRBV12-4,CASSGRLRAGETQYF
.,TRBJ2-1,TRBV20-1,CSARPRLAGHNEQFF
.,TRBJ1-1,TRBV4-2,CASNEPVNPTGNTEAFF
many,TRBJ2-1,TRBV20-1,CSARDPSGRGSYNEQFF
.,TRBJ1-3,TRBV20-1,CSASPGNTIYF
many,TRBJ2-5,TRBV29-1,CSVGTIGGETQYF
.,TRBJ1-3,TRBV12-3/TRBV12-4,CASSYSIQGRVGNTIYF
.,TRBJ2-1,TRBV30,CAWRGEEQFF
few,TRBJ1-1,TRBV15,CATSRENRGWTEAFF
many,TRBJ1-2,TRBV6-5,CASSYSPGLQGYTF
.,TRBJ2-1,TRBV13,CASSLSASGVNEQFF
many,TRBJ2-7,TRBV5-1,CASSLGGQGAYEQYF
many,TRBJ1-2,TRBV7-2,CASSLGGGGEGYTF
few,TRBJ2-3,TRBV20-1,CSAIVTLAGGPNTQYF
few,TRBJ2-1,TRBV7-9,CASTLEAGAEQFF
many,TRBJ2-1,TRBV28,CASTYGQGGNEQFF
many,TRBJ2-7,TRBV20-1,CSARVSGVYEQYF
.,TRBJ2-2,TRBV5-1,CASSLALAGVTGELFF
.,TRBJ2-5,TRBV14,CASSQDSPGGPRETQYF
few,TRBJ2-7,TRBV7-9,CASTQGDGTYEQYF
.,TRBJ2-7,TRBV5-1,CASSLVFGLNGGDSYEQYF
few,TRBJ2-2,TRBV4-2,CASSQDLGAGGRWTGELFF
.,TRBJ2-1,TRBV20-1,CSADPLGSYNEQFF
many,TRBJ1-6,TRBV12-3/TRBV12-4,CASSLKGADSPLHF
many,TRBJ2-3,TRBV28,CASIGLAGGSSTDTQYF
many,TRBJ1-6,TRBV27,CASSFVSSYNSPLHF
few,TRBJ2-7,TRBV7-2,CASSFPLAGSDEQYF
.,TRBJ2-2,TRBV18,CASSRGRDTGELFF
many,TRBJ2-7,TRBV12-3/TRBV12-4,CASSFGSGGAYEQYF
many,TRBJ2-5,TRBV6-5,CASSYGGSRETQYF
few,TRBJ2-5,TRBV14,CASSPQYQETQYF
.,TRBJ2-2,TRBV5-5,CASSHVQGITLAGELFF
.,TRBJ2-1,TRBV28,CASSLRLAGGPFYNEQFF
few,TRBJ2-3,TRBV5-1,CASSLTGTGRTDTQYF
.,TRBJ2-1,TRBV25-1,CASSEWSGTSGRVEYNEQFF
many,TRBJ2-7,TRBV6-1,CASSSRTSGRPYEQYF
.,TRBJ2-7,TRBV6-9,CASSYGGLAGIYEQYF
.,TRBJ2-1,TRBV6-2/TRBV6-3,CASSYLWGRFNEQFF
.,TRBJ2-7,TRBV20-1,CSAFPDFSYEQYF
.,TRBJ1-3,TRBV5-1,CASRENKNTIYF
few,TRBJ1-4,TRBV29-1,CSVVVEGGKSTNEKLFF
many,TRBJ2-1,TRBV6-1,CASSPTGGSRGDEQFF
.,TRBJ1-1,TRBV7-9,CASRVTGKRAFF
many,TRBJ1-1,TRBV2,CASSEGVPRRAFF
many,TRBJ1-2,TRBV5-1,CASSFGQGGGYTF